The clone carrying this T cell receptor (beta chain) showed up many times. Its matching antigen is unknown. This entry comes from a study of T cell repertoires in cytomegalovirus infection. MiXCR was run by TCRdb on the reads, yielding one entry per CDR3 protein. Here the sample spans 700,000 to 850,000 distinct CDR3 sequences, roughly 33% being singletons. The CDR3 has 14 residues. CDR1 is SEHNR and CDR2 is FQNEAQ in the germline V gene (reference sequence). Trimming left V 3 bases short and J 3 bases short, with 9 bases between. This chain joins TRBV7-9 and TRBJ1-5; possibly TRBD1 for D (6 bases). This sequence originates from a human donor in good health (CMV status not recorded). Some clones in this sample may be carry-over from other donors' samples. Sequencing was performed on cultured CD8+ T cells from PBMCs, taken from culture after CMV antigen stimulation. Written as DNA, the CDR3 is TGTGCCAGCAGCTTTTCAGGGGACAATCAGCCCCAGCATTTT. This encodes CASSFSGDNQPQHF. The complete variable domain, with remaining parts taken from reference TRBV7-9 and TRBJ1-5, reads DTGVSQNPRHKITKRGQNVTFRCDPISEHNRLYWYRQTLGQGPEFLTYFQNEAQLEKSRLLSDRFSAERPKGSFSTLEIQRTEQGDSAMYLCASSFSGDNQPQHFGDGTRLSIL.